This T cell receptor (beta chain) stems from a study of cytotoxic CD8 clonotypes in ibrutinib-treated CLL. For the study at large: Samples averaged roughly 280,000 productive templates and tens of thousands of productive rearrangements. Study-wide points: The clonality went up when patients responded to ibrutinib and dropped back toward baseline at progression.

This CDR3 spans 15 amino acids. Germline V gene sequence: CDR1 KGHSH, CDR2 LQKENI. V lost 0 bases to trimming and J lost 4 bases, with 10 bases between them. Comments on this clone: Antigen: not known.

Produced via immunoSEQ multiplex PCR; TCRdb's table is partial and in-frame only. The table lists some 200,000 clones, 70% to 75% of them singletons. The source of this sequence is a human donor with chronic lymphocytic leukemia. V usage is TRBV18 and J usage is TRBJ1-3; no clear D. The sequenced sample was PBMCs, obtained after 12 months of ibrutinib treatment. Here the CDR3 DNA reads TGTGCCAGCTCACCACCATCAGCGGCGGGAAACACCATATATTTT. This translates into CASSPPSAAGNTIYF.